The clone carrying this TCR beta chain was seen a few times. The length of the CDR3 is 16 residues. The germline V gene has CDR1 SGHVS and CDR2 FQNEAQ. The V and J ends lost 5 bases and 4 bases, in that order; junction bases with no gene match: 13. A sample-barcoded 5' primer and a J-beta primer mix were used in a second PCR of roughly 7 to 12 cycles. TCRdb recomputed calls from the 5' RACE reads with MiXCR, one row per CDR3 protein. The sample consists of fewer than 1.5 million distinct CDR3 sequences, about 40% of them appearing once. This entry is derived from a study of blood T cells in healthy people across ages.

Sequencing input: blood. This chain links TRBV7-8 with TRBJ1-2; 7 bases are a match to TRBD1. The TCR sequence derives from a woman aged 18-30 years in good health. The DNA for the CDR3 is TGTGCCAGCAGCGCCACAGGGGCACCCGGTCTCTATGGCTACACCTTC. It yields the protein CASSATGAPGLYGYTF.